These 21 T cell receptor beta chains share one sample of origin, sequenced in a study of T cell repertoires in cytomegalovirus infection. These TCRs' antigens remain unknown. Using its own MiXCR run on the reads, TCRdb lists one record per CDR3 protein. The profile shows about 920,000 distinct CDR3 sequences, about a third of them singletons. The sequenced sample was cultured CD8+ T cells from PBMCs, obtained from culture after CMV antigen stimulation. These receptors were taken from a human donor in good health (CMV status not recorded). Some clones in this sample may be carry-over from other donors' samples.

CDR3 in DNA: TGTGCCAGCAGAGGGACGACCGATCATAGCAATCAGCCCCAGCATTTT. This codes for CASRGTTDHSNQPQHF. This chain uses TRBV6-6 with TRBJ1-5; tentative D call: TRBD1 (5 bases). The CDR3 totals 16 residues. CDR1 is MNHNY and CDR2 is SVGAGI in the germline V gene (reference sequence). Trimming stripped 6 bases from V and 0 bases from J, with 15 bases between.

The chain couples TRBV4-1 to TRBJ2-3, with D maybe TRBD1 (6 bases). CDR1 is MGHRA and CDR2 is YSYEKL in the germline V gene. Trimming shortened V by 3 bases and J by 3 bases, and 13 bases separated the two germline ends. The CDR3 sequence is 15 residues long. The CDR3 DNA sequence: TGCGCCAGCAGCCACCTGGGGGCTTTGACAGATACGCAGTATTTT. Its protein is CASSHLGALTDTQYF.

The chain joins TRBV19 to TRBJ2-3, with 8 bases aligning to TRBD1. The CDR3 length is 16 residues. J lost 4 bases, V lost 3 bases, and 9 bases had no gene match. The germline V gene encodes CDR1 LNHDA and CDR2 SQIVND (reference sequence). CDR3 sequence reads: CASSMGRQGSADTQYF. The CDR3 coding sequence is TGTGCCAGTAGTATGGGGAGACAGGGGTCCGCAGATACGCAGTATTTT.

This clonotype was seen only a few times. The CDR3 DNA is TGTGCCAGCAGCCCGCGACAGGGAGAATCACCCCTCCACTTT. It translates to CASSPRQGESPLHF. The chain couples TRBV7-9 to TRBJ1-6; TRBD1 agrees at 7 bases. The J segment lost 10 bases and the V segment lost 5 bases, leaving 8 bases of the junction unmatched. The CDR3 totals 14 residues. Germline CDR1 is SEHNR and CDR2 is FQNEAQ (reference sequence).

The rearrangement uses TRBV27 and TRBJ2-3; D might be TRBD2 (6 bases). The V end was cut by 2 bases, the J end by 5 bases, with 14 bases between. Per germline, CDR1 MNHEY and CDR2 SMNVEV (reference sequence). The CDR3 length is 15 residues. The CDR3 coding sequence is TGTGCCAGCAGTTTAAAGGGGCGGGAAGGAGATACGCAGTATTTT. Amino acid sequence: CASSLKGREGDTQYF.

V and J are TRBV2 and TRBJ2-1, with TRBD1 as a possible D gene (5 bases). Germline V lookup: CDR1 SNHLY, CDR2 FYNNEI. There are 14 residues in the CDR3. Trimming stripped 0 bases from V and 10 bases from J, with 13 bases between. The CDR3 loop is CASSEARKGVEQFF. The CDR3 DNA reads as TGTGCCAGCAGTGAAGCGCGAAAAGGGGTCGAGCAGTTCTTC.

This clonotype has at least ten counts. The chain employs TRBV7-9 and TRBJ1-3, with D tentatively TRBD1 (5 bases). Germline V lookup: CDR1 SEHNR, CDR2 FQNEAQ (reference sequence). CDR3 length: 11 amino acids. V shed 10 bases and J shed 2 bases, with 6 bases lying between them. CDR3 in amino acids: CATRAGNTIYF. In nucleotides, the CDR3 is TGTGCCACCAGGGCTGGAAACACCATATATTTT. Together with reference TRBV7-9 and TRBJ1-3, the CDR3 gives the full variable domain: DTGVSQNPRHKITKRGQNVTFRCDPISEHNRLYWYRQTLGQGPEFLTYFQNEAQLEKSRLLSDRFSAERPKGSFSTLEIQRTEQGDSAMYLCATRAGNTIYFGEGSWLTVV.

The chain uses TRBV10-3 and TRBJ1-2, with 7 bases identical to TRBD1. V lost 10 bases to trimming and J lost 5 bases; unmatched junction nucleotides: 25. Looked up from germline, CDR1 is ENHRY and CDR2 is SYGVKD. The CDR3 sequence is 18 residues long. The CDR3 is CATGGFLGTADDSYGYTF. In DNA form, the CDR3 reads TGTGCCACAGGGGGGTTCCTTGGGACAGCGGATGACTCTTATGGCTACACCTTC.

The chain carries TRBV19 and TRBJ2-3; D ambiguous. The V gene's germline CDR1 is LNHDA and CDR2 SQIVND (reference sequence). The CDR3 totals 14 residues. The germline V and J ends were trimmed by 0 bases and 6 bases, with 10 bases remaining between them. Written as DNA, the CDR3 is TGTGCCAGTAGTATAGATACTGGAATGGATACGCAGTATTTT. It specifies CASSIDTGMDTQYF.

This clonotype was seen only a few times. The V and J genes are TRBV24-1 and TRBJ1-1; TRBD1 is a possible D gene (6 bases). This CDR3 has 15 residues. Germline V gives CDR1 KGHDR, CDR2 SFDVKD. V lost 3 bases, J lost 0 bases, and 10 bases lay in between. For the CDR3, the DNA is TGTGCCACCAGTGATAGCAGGGGTATGAACACTGAAGCTTTCTTT. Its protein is CATSDSRGMNTEAFF.

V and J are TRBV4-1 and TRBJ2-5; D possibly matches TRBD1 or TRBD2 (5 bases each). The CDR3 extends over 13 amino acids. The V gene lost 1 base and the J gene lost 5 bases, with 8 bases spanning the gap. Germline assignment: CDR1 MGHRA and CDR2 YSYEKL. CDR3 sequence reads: CASSQVGVETQYF. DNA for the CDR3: TGCGCCAGCAGCCAAGTGGGGGTTGAGACCCAGTACTTC.

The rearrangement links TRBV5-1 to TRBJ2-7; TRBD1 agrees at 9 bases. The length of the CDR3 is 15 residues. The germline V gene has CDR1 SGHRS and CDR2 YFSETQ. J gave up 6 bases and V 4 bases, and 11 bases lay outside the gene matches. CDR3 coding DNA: TGCGCCAGCAGCGGGGACCGGGGACAGGGTTTCGAGCAGTACGTC. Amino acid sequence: CASSGDRGQGFEQYV.

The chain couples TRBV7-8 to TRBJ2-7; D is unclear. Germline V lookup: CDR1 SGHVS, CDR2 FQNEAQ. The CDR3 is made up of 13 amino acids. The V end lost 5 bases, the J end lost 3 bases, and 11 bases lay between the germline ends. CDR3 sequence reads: CASSSSIHYEQYV. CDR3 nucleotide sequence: TGTGCCAGCAGCAGCTCCATTCACTACGAGCAGTACGTC.

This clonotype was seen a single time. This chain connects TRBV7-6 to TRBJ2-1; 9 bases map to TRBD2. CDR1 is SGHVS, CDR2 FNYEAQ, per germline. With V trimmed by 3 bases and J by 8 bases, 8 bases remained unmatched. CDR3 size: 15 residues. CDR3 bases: TGTGCCAGCAGCTTCCCCGGGACTAGCATATATGAGCAGTTCTTC. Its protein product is CASSFPGTSIYEQFF.

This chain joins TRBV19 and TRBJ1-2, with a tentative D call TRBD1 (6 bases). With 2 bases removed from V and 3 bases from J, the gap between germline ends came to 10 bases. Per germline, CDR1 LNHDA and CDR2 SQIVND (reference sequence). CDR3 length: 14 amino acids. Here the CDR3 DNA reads TGTGCCAGTAGTATAATGGACAGCTACTATGGCTACACCTTC. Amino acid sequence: CASSIMDSYYGYTF.

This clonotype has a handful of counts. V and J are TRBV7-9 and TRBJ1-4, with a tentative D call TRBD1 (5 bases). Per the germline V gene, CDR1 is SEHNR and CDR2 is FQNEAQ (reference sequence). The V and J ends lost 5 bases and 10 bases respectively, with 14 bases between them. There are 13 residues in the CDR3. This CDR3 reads CASSPGSRGKLFF. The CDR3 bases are TGTGCCAGCAGCCCCGGGTCTAGGGGAAAACTGTTTTTT.

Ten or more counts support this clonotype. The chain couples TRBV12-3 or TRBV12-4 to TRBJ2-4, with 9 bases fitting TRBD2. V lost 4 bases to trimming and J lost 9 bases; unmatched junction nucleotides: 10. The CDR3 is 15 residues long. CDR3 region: CASSSLRGGATIQYF. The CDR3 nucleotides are TGTGCCAGCAGTTCCCTCCGCGGGGGGGCCACCATTCAGTACTTC.

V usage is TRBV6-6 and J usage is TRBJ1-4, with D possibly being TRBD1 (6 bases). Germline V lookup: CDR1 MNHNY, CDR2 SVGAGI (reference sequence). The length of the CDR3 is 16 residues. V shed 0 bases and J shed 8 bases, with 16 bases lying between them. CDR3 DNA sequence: TGTGCCAGCAGTTACTCGAGGGGGGGAGGAGCCGAAAAACTGTTTTTT. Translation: CASSYSRGGGAEKLFF.

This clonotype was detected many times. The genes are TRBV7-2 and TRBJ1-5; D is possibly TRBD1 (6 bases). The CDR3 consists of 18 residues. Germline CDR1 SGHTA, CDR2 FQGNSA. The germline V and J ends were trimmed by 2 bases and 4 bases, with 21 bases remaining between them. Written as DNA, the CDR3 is TGTGCCAGCAGCTTACTCAGTAGGGGGTATATTACAAATCAGCCCCAGCATTTT. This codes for CASSLLSRGYITNQPQHF.

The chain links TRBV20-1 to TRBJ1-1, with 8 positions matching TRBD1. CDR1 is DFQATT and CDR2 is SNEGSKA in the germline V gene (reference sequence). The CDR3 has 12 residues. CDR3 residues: CSPGQGNTEAFF. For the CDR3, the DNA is TGCAGCCCCGGACAGGGGAACACTGAAGCTTTCTTT.

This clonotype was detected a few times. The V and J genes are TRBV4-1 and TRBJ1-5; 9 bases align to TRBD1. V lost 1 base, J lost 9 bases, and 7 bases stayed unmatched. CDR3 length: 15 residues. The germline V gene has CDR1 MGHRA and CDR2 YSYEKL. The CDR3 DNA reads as TGCGCCAGCAGCCAAGGAACAGGGGGCCGCGGGCCCCAGCATTTT. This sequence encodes CASSQGTGGRGPQHF.